This T cell receptor (beta chain) is drawn from a study of blood T cell repertoires in COVID-19. Study in general: Both acute and convalescent COVID-19 samples were obtained from the United States, Italy and Spain.

In the original workflow: Scientists estimated how many nucleated cells there were by amplifying reference gene primers. TCRdb's copy holds only in-frame clones and misses some; the assay was immunoSEQ multiplex PCR. For V, J and clone size, that table is used; D and trimming come from the DNA. The data contain approximately 190,000 clones, about 80% of them singletons. Trimming left V 5 bases short and J 7 bases short, with 12 bases between. CDR3 length: 13 residues. The TCR sequence derives from a man younger than 40 with active or convalescent COVID-19. Sequencing used peripheral blood. The V call is TRBV12-3 or TRBV12-4, the J call TRBJ1-5; tentative D call: TRBD1 (5 bases). CDR3 sequence reads: CASSPGFTQPQHF. The CDR3 bases are TGTGCCAGCAGTCCAGGGTTCACGCAGCCCCAGCATTTT.